This note documents a single T cell receptor beta chain sequence. It lacks a known antigen. Per-nucleotide qualities are absent, and no much larger clonotype sits a single base away. The collaborating institutions used their own protocols to collect whole blood in K2EDTA tubes. Collaborator samples were shipped for TCRbeta analysis as frozen whole blood, isolated PBMCs, or DNA extracted from either sample type. This sample is drawn from a study of blood T cell repertoires in COVID-19 (dated by TCRdb to the early 2020s). Broadly, across the study: Samples covering the acute and convalescent phases of COVID-19 were provided by collaborators in the United States, Italy and Spain. The material from the prospective study consisted of cDNA or gDNA derived from T cells, B-cell-depleted T cells, or PBMCs. Deeply sampled blood TCRbeta repertoires from subjects exposed to, actively infected with, or recovered from COVID-19 were included in the dataset. The repertoires were released in a freely available public database intended as a resource for research on the immune response to SARS-CoV-2. Samples were obtained from the ongoing ImmuneRACE study (first 160 participants) and from 950 to 1,500 subjects provided by 6 global collaborators. The sample metadata nearly always contained a de-identified subject ID, COVID-19 status, age in years and sex. Where available, HLA class I and class II types were obtained from metadata supplied by the sample provider rather than from assay-based typing.

Findings and caveats that apply to the study as a whole: The amount of clinical and demographic metadata varied by source and participant and was provided uncurated.

TCRbeta CDR3 regions were amplified from genomic DNA by means of the immunoSEQ Assay, a bias-controlled multiplex PCR. Per the original workflow: Nucleated cell counts per sample were estimated from amplification of reference gene primers within the assay. Sequence reads were collapsed and filtered to measure the absolute abundance of every unique TCRbeta CDR3 rearrangement. For each sample, productive Simpson clonality was calculated by taking the square root of Simpson's diversity index across productive rearrangements. TCRdb's version of the immuneACCESS table is confined to in-frame rearrangements and falls short of the full clone set. An unresolved V gene accounts for under half of the shortfall where checked; the remainder is of unknown origin. That table supplies the V and J calls and clone size; D and trimming were determined from the DNA. The sample yields some 43,000 clones; about four fifths were counted once. Less than 40% of the sample is taken by the ten largest.

The sequence was collected from a man aged 35 to 55 with active or convalescent COVID-19. Sequenced input: peripheral blood.

The CDR3 amino acid sequence is: CATRDKHSNQPQHF. The DNA sequence is TGTGCCACCCGAGACAAACATAGCAATCAGCCCCAGCATTTT. The sequence links TRBV24-1 to TRBJ1-5; the D gene identity is not certain. In the germline V gene, CDR1 corresponds to KGHDR and CDR2 to SFDVKD. Measured from the cysteine to the phenylalanine, the CDR3 is 14 residues long. This entry keeps only the CDR3 DNA: 42 bases, framed from base 1. V sheds 9 bases and J sheds 0 bases, leaving 11 bases between their ends.